The clone carrying this T cell receptor (beta chain) has a count of ten or more. Its antigen is still unknown. Using its own MiXCR run on the 5' RACE reads, TCRdb lists one record per CDR3 protein. Found here are roughly 260,000 distinct CDR3 sequences, roughly 15% of them singletons; the top ten hold roughly 3.6%. These data are taken from a study of T-cell memory formation after mild COVID-19. Looking at the study overall: There were largely donor-specific TCR clusters.

In germline, CDR1 is SGHTS, CDR2 YDEGEE. Trimming took 5 bases from V and 11 from J, leaving 16 bases between them. There are 12 residues in the CDR3. The study, taken as a whole, reports: Second-wave clones that peaked on day 37 lacked confirmed SARS-CoV-2 specificity. Of the contracting clones, CD4+ ones lay mainly in CM and EM, and CD8+ ones in EMRA. The study detected some responding clones in pre-infection memory, suggesting cross-reactive memory joined.

Specimen: PBMCs or a T cell subset sorted from them (not recorded which). This receptor was identified in a man between 18 and 35 years old who had mild COVID-19 (a few samples of this study predate the infection). Cell type and time point are not known. This chain joins TRBV5-8 and TRBJ1-1, with TRBD1 as a possible D gene (5 bases). The CDR3 sequence is CASRQDLNTAFF. DNA of the CDR3: TGTGCCAGCAGACAGGATCTGAATACCGCTTTCTTT. The whole variable domain, filled in from reference TRBV5-8 and TRBJ1-1, reads EAGVTQSPTHLIKTRGQQATLRCSPISGHTSVYWYQQALGLGLQFLLWYDEGEERNRGNFPPRFSGRQFPNYSSELNVNALELEDSALYLCASRQDLNTAFFGQGTRLTVV.